This TCR beta chain comes out of a study of T cell clonality in common variable immunodeficiency. Whole-study results and caveats: Shared TCRbeta clones were fewer between CVID subjects than controls. Fewer deletions and N-nucleotide insertions were reportedly seen in common variable immunodeficiency TCR beta sequences.

The protocol was immunoSEQ multiplex PCR, while the TCRdb copy is restricted to in-frame clones and leaves out a portion. The sample was found to contain 23,000 or so clones, and every one recurs. The CDR3 length is 14 residues. Trimming cost V 4 bases and J 6 bases; bases outside gene matches: 2. Germline CDR1 is SGHRS and CDR2 is YFSETQ. Ten or more counts support this clone. Its antigen remains unidentified. The read terminates 3 residues ahead of where the CDR3 ends, so the germline J gene completes it. Heparinized whole blood, about 5 to 9 ml, came from each donor. The source material was peripheral blood mononuclear cells. The source of this sequence is a human donor with common variable immunodeficiency. The rearrangement joins TRBV5-1 to TRBJ2-2; 11 positions agree with TRBD1. The sequenced CDR3 bases are TGCGCCAGCAGCACGGGACAGGGGGCCGGGGAG. Protein sequence: CASSTGQGAGE. The entire CDR3 sequence reads CASSTGQGAGELFF.